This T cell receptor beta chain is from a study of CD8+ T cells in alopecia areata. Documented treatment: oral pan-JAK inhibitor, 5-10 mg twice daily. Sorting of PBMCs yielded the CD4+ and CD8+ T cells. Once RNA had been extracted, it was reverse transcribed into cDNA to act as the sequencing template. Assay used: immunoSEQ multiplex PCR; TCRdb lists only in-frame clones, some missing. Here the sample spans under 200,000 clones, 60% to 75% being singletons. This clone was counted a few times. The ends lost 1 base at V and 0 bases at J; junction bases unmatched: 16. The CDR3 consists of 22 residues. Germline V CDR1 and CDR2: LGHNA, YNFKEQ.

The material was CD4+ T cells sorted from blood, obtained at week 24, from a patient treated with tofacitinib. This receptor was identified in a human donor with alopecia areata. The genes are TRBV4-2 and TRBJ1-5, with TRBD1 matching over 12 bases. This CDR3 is CASSQGSGGDRGRSGSNQPQHF. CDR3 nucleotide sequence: TGTGCCAGCAGCCAAGGCTCGGGTGGGGACAGGGGGCGAAGCGGTAGCAATCAGCCCCAGCATTTT.